This passage covers 5 T cell receptor beta chains from one sample sequenced in a study of blood T cell repertoires in COVID-19. This table comes from immunoSEQ multiplex PCR, and its TCRdb copy is limited to in-frame clones, with some not included. The sample records 300,000 or so clones, roughly 86% being singletons. The material sequenced was PBMCs or T cells enriched from blood (not recorded which). The source is a woman aged 50 to 65 who had been exposed to COVID-19.

The V call is TRBV20-1, the J call TRBJ1-2; D uncertain. V was clipped by 3 bases and J by 3 bases, with 11 bases between them. Germline V lookup: CDR1 DFQATT, CDR2 SNEGSKA (reference sequence). The CDR3 is 13 residues long. In DNA form, the CDR3 reads TGCAGTGCTAGTAGTGTCAGCGACTATGGCTACACCTTC. Protein product: CSASSVSDYGYTF.

The V call is TRBV29-1, the J call TRBJ2-5; tentative D call: TRBD2 (6 bases). The germline V and J ends were trimmed by 2 bases and 2 bases, with 15 bases remaining between them. The CDR3 covers 15 residues. The germline V gene encodes CDR1 SQVTM and CDR2 ANQGSEA. The DNA of the CDR3 is TGCAGCGTTGAACTCGGGAGCCTACTACAAGAGACCCAGTACTTC. It codes for CSVELGSLLQETQYF.

The V and J genes are TRBV19 and TRBJ2-7; a possible D gene is TRBD2 (6 bases). The CDR3 spans 12 residues. The V gene lost 9 bases and the J gene lost 12 bases, with 21 bases spanning the gap. The germline V gene encodes CDR1 LNHDA and CDR2 SQIVND (reference sequence). The CDR3 region has the DNA TGTGCCAGCAAACGATATATCGGAGCGGGGTACTTC. Translated, it gives CASKRYIGAGYF.

V gene TRBV7-9 combines with J gene TRBJ1-1; no clear D gene. Germline V CDR1 and CDR2: SEHNR, FQNEAQ (reference sequence). V was clipped by 4 bases and J by 3 bases, with 15 bases between them. The CDR3 is 15 residues long. In nucleotides, the CDR3 is TGTGCCAGCAGCTCCTTACTTCCCTCTCACACTGAAGCTTTCTTT. Translated: CASSSLLPSHTEAFF.

The gene calls are TRBV29-1 and TRBJ1-2; 8 bases map to TRBD1. The V and J ends lost 5 bases and 0 bases, in that order; junction bases with no gene match: 8. This CDR3 region has 15 residues. Germline loops: CDR1 SQVTM, CDR2 ANQGSEA. CDR3 sequence reads: CSVRAGGIPNYGYTF. Here the CDR3 DNA reads TGCAGCGTTCGGGCAGGGGGCATTCCTAACTATGGCTACACCTTC.